This T cell receptor (beta chain) was sequenced in a study of CD8 T cells in Susac syndrome. Random hexamers were used to reverse transcribe about 0.5 to 1 ug of RNA. Via MiXCR, TCRdb re-called the immunoSEQ multiplex PCR reads, giving one row per CDR3 protein. The profile shows 250,000 to 300,000 distinct CDR3 sequences, about 85% of them singletons. V lost 3 bases and J lost 0, with 12 bases in between. The CDR3 is made up of 15 amino acids. Negative isolation yielded the CD8+ and CD4+ T cells, while FACS enriched the TEMRA cells. Sequences were obtained from CD8+ T cells from PBMCs. The V call is TRBV12-3 or TRBV12-4, the J call TRBJ2-7; either TRBD1 or TRBD2 may supply D (5 bases each). The sequence came from a human donor with multiple sclerosis. The CDR3 region has the DNA TGTGCCAGCAGTTTCATGGGGGTGAGCTCCTACGAGCAGTACTTC. The encoded protein is CASSFMGVSSYEQYF.